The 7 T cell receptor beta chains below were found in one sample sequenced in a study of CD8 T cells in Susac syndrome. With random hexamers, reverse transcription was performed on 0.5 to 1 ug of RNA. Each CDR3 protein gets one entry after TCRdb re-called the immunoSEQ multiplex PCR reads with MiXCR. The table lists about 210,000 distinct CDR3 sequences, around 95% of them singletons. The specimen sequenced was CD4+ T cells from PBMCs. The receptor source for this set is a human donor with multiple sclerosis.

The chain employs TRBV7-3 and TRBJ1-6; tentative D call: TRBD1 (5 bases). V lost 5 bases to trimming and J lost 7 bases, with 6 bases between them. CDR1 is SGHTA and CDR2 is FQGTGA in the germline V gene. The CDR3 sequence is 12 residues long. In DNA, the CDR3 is TGTGCCAGCAGCCACAGGAATTCACCCCTCCACTTT. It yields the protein CASSHRNSPLHF.

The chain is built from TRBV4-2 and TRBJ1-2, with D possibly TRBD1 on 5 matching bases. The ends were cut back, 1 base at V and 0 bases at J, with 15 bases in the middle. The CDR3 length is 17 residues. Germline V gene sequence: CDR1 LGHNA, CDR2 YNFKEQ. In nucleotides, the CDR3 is TGTGCCAGCAGCCAAGCGGGACGGCTGGAATCTAACTATGGCTACACCTTC. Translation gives CASSQAGRLESNYGYTF.

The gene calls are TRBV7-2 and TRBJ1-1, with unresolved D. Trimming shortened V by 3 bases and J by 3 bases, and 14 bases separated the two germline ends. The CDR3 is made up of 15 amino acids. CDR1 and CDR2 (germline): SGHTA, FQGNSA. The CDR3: CASSFGGGGDTEAFF. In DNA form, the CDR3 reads TGTGCCAGCAGCTTCGGCGGCGGAGGTGACACTGAAGCTTTCTTT. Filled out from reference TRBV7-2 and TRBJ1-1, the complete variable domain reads GAGVSQSPSNKVTEKGKDVELRCDPISGHTALYWYRQSLGQGLEFLIYFQGNSAPDKSGLPSDRFSAERTGGSVSTLTIQRTQQEDSAVYLCASSFGGGGDTEAFFGQGTRLTVV.

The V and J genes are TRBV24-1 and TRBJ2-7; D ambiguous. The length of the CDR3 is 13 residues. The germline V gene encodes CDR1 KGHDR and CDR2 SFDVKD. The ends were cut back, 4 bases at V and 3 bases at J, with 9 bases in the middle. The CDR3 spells CATSDPTGYEQYV. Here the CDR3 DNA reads TGTGCCACCAGTGACCCGACTGGCTACGAGCAGTACGTC.

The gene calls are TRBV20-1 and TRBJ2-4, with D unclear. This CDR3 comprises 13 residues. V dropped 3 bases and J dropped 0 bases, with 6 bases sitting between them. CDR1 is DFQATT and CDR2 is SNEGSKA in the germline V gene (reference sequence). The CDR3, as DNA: TGCAGTGCTAGTTGGGTAGCCAAAAACATTCAGTACTTC. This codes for CSASWVAKNIQYF.

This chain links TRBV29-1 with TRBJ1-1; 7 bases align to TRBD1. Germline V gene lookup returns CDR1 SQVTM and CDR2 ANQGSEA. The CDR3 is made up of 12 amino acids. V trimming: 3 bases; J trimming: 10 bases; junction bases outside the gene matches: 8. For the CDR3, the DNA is TGCAGCGTTGACGAGGGGGCTCGAGGAGCTTTCTTT. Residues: CSVDEGARGAFF.

This CDR3 is CSATGTSGSSTDTQYF. CDR3 sequence (DNA): TGCAGCGCAACGGGGACTAGCGGGAGTAGCACAGATACGCAGTATTTT. The J gene is TRBJ2-3, the V gene TRBV29-1, with 14 bases matching TRBD2. This CDR3 is built from 16 residues. The trim removed 7 bases at V and 0 bases at J, leaving 6 bases unmatched. CDR1 and CDR2 (germline): SQVTM, ANQGSEA.